These 4 T cell receptor beta chains came from one sample sequenced in a study of cytomegalovirus exposure and HLA in healthy donors. Method: immunoSEQ multiplex PCR; TCRdb's copy keeps in-frame clones and lacks some. The repertoire holds about 270,000 clones, with 65% to 90% as singletons. The sequenced sample consisted of PBMCs. The receptors originated from a woman aged 18-35 years in good health and CMV-seronegative.

This clone occurred a few times. The chain joins TRBV5-1 to TRBJ2-7, with D possibly being TRBD1 (5 bases). Germline CDR1 reads SGHRS; CDR2 reads YFSETQ. This CDR3 has 14 residues. Trimming took 0 bases from V and 6 from J, leaving 13 bases between them. The CDR3 nucleotides are TGCGCCAGCAGCTTGGAGCCAGGGTGGGGCGAGCAGTACTTC. Protein product: CASSLEPGWGEQYF.

V gene TRBV2 combines with J gene TRBJ1-1, with 8 positions matching TRBD1. Germline CDR1 and CDR2: SNHLY and FYNNEI. This CDR3 is 17 amino acids long. Losses at the gene ends were 4 bases for V and 0 bases for J; bases not matched to a gene: 10. DNA of the CDR3: TGTGCCAGCAGTGCCGTCTCGACAGGGGCGATGAACACTGAAGCTTTCTTT. It translates to CASSAVSTGAMNTEAFF.

The chain has TRBV15 and TRBJ1-1; TRBD1 matches 7 bases. CDR1 is LNHNV and CDR2 is YYDKDF in the germline V gene (reference sequence). The CDR3 extends over 16 amino acids. After removal of 4 bases from V and 4 bases from J, the junction contained 12 bases not matched to a gene. Written as DNA, the CDR3 is TGTGCCACCAGCACGGGCAGGGGGTCGAAGGGCACTGAAGCTTTCTTT. This encodes CATSTGRGSKGTEAFF.

The chain has TRBV5-4 and TRBJ2-1; 15 positions match TRBD2. This CDR3 spans 16 amino acids. The V segment lost 3 bases and the J segment 6 bases; nucleotides outside the gene matches: 4. In germline, CDR1 is SGHNT, CDR2 YYREEE (reference sequence). The DNA for the CDR3 is TGTGCCAGCAGCTCGGGACTAGCGGGGGGACGCAATGAGCAGTTCTTC. Its protein is CASSSGLAGGRNEQFF.